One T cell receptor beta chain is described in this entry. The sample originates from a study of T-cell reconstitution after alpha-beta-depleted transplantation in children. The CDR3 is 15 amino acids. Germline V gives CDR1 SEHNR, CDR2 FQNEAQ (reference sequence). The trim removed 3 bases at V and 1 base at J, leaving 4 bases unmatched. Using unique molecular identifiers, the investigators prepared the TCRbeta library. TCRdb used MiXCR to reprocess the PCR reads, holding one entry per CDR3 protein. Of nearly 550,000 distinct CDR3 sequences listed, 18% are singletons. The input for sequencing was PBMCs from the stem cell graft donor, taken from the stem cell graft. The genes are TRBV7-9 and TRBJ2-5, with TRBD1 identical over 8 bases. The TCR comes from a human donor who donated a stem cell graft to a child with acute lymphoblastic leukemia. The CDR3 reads CASSLRTGSQETQYF. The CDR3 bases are TGTGCCAGCAGCTTGAGGACAGGGTCCCAAGAGACCCAGTACTTC. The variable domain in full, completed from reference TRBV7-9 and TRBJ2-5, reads DTGVSQNPRHKITKRGQNVTFRCDPISEHNRLYWYRQTLGQGPEFLTYFQNEAQLEKSRLLSDRFSAERPKGSFSTLEIQRTEQGDSAMYLCASSLRTGSQETQYFGPGTRLLVL.